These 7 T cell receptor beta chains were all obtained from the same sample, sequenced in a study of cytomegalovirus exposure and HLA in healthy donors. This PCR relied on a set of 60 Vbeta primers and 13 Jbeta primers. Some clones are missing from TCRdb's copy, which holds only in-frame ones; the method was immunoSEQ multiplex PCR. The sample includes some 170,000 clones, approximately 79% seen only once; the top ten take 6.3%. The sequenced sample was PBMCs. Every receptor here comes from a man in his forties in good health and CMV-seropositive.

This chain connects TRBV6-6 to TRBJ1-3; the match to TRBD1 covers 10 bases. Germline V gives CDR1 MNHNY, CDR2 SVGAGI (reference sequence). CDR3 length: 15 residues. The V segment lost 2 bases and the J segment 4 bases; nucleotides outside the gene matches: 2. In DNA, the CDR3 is TGTGCCAGCAGTTACGACAGGGGGCTCGGAAACACCATATATTTT. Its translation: CASSYDRGLGNTIYF.

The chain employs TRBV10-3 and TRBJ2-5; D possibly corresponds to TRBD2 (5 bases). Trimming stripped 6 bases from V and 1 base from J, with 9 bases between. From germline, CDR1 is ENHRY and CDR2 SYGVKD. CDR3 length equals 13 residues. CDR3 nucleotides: TGTGCCATCAGCTGGACTGGCCAAGAGACCCAGTACTTC. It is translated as CAISWTGQETQYF.

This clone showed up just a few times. The CDR3 loop reads CASTTDRKMNTEAFF. The CDR3 DNA reads TGTGCCAGCACCACCGACAGGAAAATGAACACTGAAGCTTTCTTT. This chain connects TRBV6-5 to TRBJ1-1, with D perhaps TRBD1 (6 bases). V was shortened by 7 bases and J by 0 bases, with 15 bases between the two germline ends. CDR3 length equals 15 residues. The germline V gene has CDR1 MNHEY and CDR2 SVGAGI.

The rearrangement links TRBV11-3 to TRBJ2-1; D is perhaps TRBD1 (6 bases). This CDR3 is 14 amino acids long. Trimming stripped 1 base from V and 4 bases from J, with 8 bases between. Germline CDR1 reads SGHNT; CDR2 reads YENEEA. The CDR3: CASSLGQAYNEQFF. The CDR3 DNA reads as TGTGCCAGCAGCTTAGGACAGGCTTACAATGAGCAGTTCTTC. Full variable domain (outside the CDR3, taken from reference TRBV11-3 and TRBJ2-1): EAGVVQSPRYKIIEKKQPVAFWCNPISGHNTLYWYLQNLGQGPELLIRYENEEAVDDSQLPKDRFSAERLKGVDSTLKIQPAELGDSAVYLCASSLGQAYNEQFFGPGTRLTVL.

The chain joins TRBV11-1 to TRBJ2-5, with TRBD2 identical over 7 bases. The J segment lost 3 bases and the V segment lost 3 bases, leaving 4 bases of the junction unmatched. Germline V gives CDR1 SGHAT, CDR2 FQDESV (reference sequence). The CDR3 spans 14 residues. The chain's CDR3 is CASSFRTSKETQYF. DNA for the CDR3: TGTGCCAGCAGCTTTAGGACTAGTAAAGAGACCCAGTACTTC.

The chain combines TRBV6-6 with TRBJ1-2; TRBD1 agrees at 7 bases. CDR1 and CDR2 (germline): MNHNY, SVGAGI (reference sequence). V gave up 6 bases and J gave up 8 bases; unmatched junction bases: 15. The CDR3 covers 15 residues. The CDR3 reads CASSTGTEGLQGYTF. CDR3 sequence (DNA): TGTGCCAGCAGCACCGGGACAGAGGGCTTACAAGGCTACACCTTC.

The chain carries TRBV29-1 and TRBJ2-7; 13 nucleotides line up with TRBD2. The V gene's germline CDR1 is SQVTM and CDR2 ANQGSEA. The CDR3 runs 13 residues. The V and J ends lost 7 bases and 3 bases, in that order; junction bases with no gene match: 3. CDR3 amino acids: CSGGTSGNYEQYF. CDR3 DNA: TGCAGCGGTGGGACTAGCGGGAACTACGAGCAGTACTTC.